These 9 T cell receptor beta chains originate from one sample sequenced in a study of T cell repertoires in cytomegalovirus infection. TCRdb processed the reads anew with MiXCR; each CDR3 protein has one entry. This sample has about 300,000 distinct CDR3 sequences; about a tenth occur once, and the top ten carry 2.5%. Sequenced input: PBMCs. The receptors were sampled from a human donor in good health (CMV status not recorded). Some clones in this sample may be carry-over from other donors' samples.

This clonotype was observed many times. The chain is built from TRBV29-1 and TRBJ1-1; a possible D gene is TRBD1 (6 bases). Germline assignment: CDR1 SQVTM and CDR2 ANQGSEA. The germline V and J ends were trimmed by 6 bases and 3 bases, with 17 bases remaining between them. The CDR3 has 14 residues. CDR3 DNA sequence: TGCAGCGTCCAACCCGGGGGCGTGCACACTGAAGCTTTCTTT. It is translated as CSVQPGGVHTEAFF.

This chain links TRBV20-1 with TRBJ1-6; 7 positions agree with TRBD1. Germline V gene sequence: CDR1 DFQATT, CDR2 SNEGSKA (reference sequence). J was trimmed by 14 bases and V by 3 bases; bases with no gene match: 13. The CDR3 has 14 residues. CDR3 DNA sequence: TGCAGTGCTAGTGGTTGGGACAGAGGGTCGACCCTCCACTTT. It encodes CSASGWDRGSTLHF.

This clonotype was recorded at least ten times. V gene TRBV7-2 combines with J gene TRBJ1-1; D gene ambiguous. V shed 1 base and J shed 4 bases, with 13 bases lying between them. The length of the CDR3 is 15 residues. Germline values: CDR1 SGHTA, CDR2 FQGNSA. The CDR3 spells CASSLGVGLVTEAFF. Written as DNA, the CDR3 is TGTGCCAGCAGCTTAGGAGTAGGGTTGGTCACTGAAGCTTTCTTT. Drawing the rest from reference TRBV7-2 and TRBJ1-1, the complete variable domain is GAGVSQSPSNKVTEKGKDVELRCDPISGHTALYWYRQSLGQGLEFLIYFQGNSAPDKSGLPSDRFSAERTGGSVSTLTIQRTQQEDSAVYLCASSLGVGLVTEAFFGQGTRLTVV.

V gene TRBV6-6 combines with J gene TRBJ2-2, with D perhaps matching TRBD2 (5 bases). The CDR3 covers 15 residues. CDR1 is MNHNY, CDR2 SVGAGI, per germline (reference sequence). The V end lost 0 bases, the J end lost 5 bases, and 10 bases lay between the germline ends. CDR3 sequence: CASSYSRGQTGELFF. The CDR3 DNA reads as TGTGCCAGCAGTTACTCCCGGGGTCAGACCGGGGAGCTGTTTTTT.

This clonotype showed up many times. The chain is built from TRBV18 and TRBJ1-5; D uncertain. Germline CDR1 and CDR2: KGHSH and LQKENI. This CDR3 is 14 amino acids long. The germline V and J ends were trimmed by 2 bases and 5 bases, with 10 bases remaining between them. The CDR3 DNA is TGTGCCAGCTCACCAGATCCCGGGGATCAGCCCCAGCATTTT. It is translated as CASSPDPGDQPQHF.

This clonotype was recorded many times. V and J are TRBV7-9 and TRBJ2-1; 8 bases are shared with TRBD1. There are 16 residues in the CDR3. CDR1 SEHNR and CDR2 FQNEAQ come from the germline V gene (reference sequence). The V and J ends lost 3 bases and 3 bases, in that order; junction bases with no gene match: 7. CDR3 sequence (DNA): TGTGCCAGCAGCTTCGTTGACAGGGGCGGCTACAATGAGCAGTTCTTC. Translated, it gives CASSFVDRGGYNEQFF.

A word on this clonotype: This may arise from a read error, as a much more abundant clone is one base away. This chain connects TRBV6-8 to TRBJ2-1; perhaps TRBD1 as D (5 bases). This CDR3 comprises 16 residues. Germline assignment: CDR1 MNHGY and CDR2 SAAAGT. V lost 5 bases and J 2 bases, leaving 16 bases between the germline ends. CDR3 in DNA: TGTGCCAGCAGTGGGCGGACATCATTTCCCTACAATGAGCAGTTCTTC. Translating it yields CASSGRTSFPYNEQFF.

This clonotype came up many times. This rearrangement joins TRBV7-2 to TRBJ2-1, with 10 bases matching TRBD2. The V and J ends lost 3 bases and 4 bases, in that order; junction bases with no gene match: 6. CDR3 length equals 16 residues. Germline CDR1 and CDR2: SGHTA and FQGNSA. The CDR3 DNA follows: TGTGCCAGCAGCTTGAGCGGGGGGGCCGGGTACAATGAGCAGTTCTTC. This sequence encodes CASSLSGGAGYNEQFF.

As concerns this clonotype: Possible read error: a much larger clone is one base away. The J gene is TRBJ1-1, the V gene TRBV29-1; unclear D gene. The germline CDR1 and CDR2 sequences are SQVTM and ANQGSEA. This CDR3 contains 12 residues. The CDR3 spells CSAEKGGTEAFF. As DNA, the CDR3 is TGCAGCGCTGAAAAGGGTGGAACTGAAGCTTTCTTT.